This entry describes one T cell receptor beta chain. This clonotype was seen a few times. Its antigen is unknown. Qualities for individual bases were not recorded, and no much larger clone is one base off. The CDR3, from cysteine to phenylalanine, totals 15 residues. Of all the DNA, just the CDR3 is kept, 45 bases in frame from base 1. V is cut by 4 bases and J by 4 bases, and the space between the germline ends is 16 bases. In the germline V gene, CDR1 corresponds to MGHRA and CDR2 to YSYEKL. Ophthalmopathy patients had moderately to severely active disease, with a Clinical Activity Score of 3 or more, a NOSPECS grade of 4 or more, and a disease duration of less than 3 months. Exclusion was applied to patients with uncontrolled infections, other autoimmune diseases, pregnancy or lactation. Clinical symptoms, serum thyroxine and TRAb, thyroid ultrasound, and orbital computed tomography formed the basis for the diagnoses. PBMCs were separated from 7.5 to 10 ml of fresh peripheral blood using Ficoll-Paque density gradient centrifugation. Total RNA was extracted using Trizol reagent, and RNA quality was assessed on an Agilent 2100 Bioanalyzer.

TCR beta CDR3 regions were amplified from RNA transcripts. The first round of RT-PCR for the TCR CDR3 was performed with the HTBI primer set and the Qiagen OneStep RT-PCR kit. A second multiplex PCR round built the libraries, followed by size selection and purification. Paired-end sequencing of the libraries was performed with 100 bp reads on an Illumina HiSeq2000. Regarding the original processing steps: Raw data were processed with SOAPnuke, discarding reads with adapters, uncalled bases, mean Phred below 15, or no exact constant-primer or identifier match. High-quality paired reads were merged using COPE v1.2.5, and each unique nucleotide sequence was defined as a clonotype. MiTCR v1.1 was used to align the clonotypes against IMGT TRBV, TRBD and TRBJ reference segments. Analysis was restricted to V-J combinations with a frequency above 0.0001, which covered 98% to 99.2% of repertoires. A TCS score was defined as the ratio between F50 (clonal expansion) and ExV (chaos), using BLOSUM62-based TCRdist between CDR3 peptides within each V-J. Welch's t-statistics and random forest reduced approximately 520 V-J features to 10 to 15, which were used in a naive Bayes classifier (R e1071). The raw public data were reprocessed by TCRdb itself: fastp quality trimming at Q25, MiXCR clonotype calling, in-frame beta chains only. Each entry merges the rows of one CDR3 protein and shows their most common DNA and genes. TCRdb's processing, not the study's, gives the V and J calls here. In this sample the table shows about 400,000 distinct CDR3 sequences, roughly 15% of which occur a single time. The top ten hold roughly a fifth of the sample.

The data belong to a study of T cells in Graves' hyperthyroidism and ophthalmopathy (dated by TCRdb to about 2019). Describing the broader study: Peripheral blood samples were taken at initial diagnosis, before any treatment was given. A discovery cohort of fewer than 110 patients, roughly 45 with Graves' ophthalmopathy and over 55 with stable Graves' hyperthyroidism, was used to find distinguishing TCR V-J signatures. Prospective prediction of ophthalmopathy was tested in an independent validation cohort of 18 to 20 hyperthyroidism patients and 17 patients who later progressed to ophthalmopathy. The approximately 98 discovery patients were randomly divided into training and test sets at a 7:3 ratio. Thyroid tissue and blood T-cell repertoires from several Graves' hyperthyroidism patients were also compared in the study. After blood sampling, hyperthyroidism patients were treated with methimazole at a starting dose of 30 mg daily, and ophthalmopathy patients were treated with high-dose intravenous methylprednisolone. TCR Vbeta CDR3 sequencing of fewer than 150 peripheral blood samples (approximately 44 ophthalmopathy, roughly 74 hyperthyroidism and roughly 17 progressor patients) is reported in the paper. General findings and caveats noted by the study authors: No statistical method was used to fix the sample size in advance, and group allocation was not hidden from the investigators. In validation, the model predicted progression to ophthalmopathy with over 65% sensitivity and about 73% specificity, a median of 6.5 months before onset. In cross-validation, a model built on a 13 V-J signature told ophthalmopathy apart from stable hyperthyroidism with less than 90% sensitivity and approximately 84% specificity, and in testing the same model reached 80%/75%. Blood samples also contained most of the expanded thyroid clonotypes (frequency above 0.001), which suggests that blood repertoires may reflect thyroid immune responses.

The sequencing sample was made of blood. The sequence was obtained from a woman aged 25-40 years with Graves' ophthalmopathy. The V and J segments used are TRBV4-1 and TRBJ1-1; the D segment could be TRBD1, given 6 matching bases. CDR3 reads: CASSPQGRGGTEAFF. The nucleotides read TGCGCCAGCAGCCCTCAGGGGAGGGGTGGCACTGAAGCTTTCTTT.